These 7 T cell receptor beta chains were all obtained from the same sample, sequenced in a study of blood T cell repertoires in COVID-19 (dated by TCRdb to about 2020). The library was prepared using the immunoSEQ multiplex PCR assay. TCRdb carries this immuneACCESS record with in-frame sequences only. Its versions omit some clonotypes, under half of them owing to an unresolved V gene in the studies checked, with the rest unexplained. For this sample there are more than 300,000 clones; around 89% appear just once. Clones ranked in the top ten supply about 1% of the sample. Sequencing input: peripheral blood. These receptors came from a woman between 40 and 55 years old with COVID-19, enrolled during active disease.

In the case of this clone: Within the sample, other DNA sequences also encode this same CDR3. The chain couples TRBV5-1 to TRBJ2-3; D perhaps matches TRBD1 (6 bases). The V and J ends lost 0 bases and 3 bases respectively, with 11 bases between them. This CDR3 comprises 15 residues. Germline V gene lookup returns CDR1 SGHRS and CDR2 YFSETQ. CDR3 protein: CASSLEGRGTDTQYF. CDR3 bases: TGCGCCAGCAGCTTGGAAGGTAGGGGGACAGATACGCAGTATTTT.

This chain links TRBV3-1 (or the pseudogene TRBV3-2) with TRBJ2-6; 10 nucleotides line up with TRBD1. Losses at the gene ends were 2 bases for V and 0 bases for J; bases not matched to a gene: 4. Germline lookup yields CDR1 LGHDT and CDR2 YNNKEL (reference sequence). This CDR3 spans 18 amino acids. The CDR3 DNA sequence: TGTGCCAGCAGCCAACTGGACAGGGGGGGCTCTGGGGCCAACGTCCTGACTTTC. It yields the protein CASSQLDRGGSGANVLTF.

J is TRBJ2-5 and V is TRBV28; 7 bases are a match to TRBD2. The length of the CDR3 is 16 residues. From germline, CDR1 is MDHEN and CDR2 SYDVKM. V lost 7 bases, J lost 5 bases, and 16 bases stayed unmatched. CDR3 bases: TGTGCCAGCAAGGGCGGGGGTACCCTAACTTGGGAGACCCAGTACTTC. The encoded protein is CASKGGGTLTWETQYF.

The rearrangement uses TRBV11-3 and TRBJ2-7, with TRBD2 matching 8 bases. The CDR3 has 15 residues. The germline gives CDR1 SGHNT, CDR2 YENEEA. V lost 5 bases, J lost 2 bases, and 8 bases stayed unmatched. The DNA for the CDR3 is TGTGCCAGCAGCCGGGAGGGGCGAGGCACCTACGAGCAGTACTTC. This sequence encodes CASSREGRGTYEQYF.

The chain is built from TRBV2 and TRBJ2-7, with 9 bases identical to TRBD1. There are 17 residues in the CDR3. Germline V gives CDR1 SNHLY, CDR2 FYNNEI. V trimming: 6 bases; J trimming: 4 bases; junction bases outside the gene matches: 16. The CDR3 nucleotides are TGTGCCAGCAGCTTTTTCGATTCCGGGACAGGGTCATACGAGCAGTACTTC. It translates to CASSFFDSGTGSYEQYF.

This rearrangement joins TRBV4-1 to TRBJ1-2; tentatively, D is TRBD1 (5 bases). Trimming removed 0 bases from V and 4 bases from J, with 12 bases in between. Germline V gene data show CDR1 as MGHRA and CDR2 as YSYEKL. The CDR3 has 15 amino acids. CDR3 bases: TGCGCCAGCAGCCAAGATAATGGGGGAGGCTATGGCTACACCTTC. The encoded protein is CASSQDNGGGYGYTF.

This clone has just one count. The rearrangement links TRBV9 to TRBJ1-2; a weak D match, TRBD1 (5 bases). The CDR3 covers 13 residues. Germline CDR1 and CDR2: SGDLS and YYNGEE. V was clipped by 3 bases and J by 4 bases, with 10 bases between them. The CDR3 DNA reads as TGTGCCAGCAGCGCCCAGGGTGGCTATGGCTACACCTTC. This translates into CASSAQGGYGYTF.